In its sample, the clone carrying this TCR beta chain was seen many times. The antigen is undetermined. The read finishes 3 residues shy of the CDR3 end, and the germline J gene is used to complete it. Generated by immunoSEQ multiplex PCR, the TCRdb table keeps only in-frame clones and is missing some. In total the sample includes 45,000 to 55,000 clones, none of them seen once. The V and J ends lost 4 bases and 5 bases, in that order; junction bases with no gene match: 11. The CDR3 length is 16 residues. Germline-derived CDR1 and CDR2 are SGHRS and YFSETQ. This sample was taken from a study of T cell clonality in common variable immunodeficiency. Study-wide results and limits: In common variable immunodeficiency, TCR beta chains reportedly carried fewer deletions and N-nucleotide insertions. CVID subjects showed higher TCRbeta clonality than healthy controls.

The genes are TRBV5-1 and TRBJ2-3, with 9 bases that match TRBD1. This TCR derives from a person between 18 and 75 years old in good health. Sequencing used peripheral blood mononuclear cells. Partial CDR3 DNA: TGCGCCAGCAGCCCCCTGGACAGGGGCGCGGAAGATACG. This codes for CASSPLDRGAEDT. The whole CDR3 is CASSPLDRGAEDTQYF.